This T cell receptor beta chain was sequenced for a study of graft-versus-host responses after intestinal transplantation. Study as a whole: In this cohort, recipients had multivisceral, liver-intestinal, or isolated intestinal transplants. The whole recipient group had anti-thymocyte globulin induction followed by tacrolimus and steroids for around 3 years. Points from the study as a whole: Allografts from individuals with graft-donor T cell macrochimerism displayed high graft-versus-host to host-versus-graft clonal ratios.

For this clone: Its matching antigen is unknown.

The table came from immunoSEQ multiplex PCR; TCRdb's copy has only in-frame clones and leaves some out. Among around 110,000 clones, 90% were seen once, and the ten largest hold about 0.18%. Germline V CDR1 and CDR2: SNHLY, FYNNEI. The CDR3 is 13 residues long. V was pared by 6 bases and J by 4 bases, with 6 bases of the junction left unmatched. The receptor's source is a human donor who received an intestinal transplant. This material consisted of unstimulated CD4+ T cells sorted from spleen or lymph node cells, taken before intestinal transplant. The J gene is TRBJ2-7, the V gene TRBV2; 7 nucleotides agree with TRBD1. DNA for the CDR3: TGTGCCAGCAGGCCCGACAGGGTATACGAGCAGTACTTC. This codes for CASRPDRVYEQYF.